This paragraph reports one T cell receptor (beta chain). Its antigen is currently unknown. This sample was included in a study of shared clonotypes between healthy human individuals. About 30,000 T cell genomes, or roughly 200 ng DNA, went into the sorted-subset replicate PCRs. Original data processing: Because ImmunoSEQ provided only junction sequences with no quality scores, the filtering differed. Produced via immunoSEQ multiplex PCR; TCRdb's table is partial and in-frame only. V and J calls and clone size are as listed in that table; D and trimming were resolved from the DNA. The sample consists of approximately 2,200,000 clones, 93% of them appearing once. Germline V gene data show CDR1 as SGHVS and CDR2 as FNYEAQ. J was trimmed by 3 bases and V by 5 bases; bases with no gene match: 10. This CDR3 spans 16 amino acids. Findings and limits, study-wide: With a handful of donors compared, 4% to 5% of naive CD4 clonotypes were shared.

The naive CD8 fraction comprised CD45RO-negative cells positively selected for CCR7 and excluded terminally differentiated effector memory CD45RA+ cells. Donors included only healthy HIV-negative adults lacking recent acute infections or vaccinations. V is TRBV7-6 and J is TRBJ2-7; the match to TRBD2 covers 10 bases. This clonotype was sampled from a man aged 18 to 29 in good health. Some clones in this sample may be carry-over from other donors' samples. Source material: naive CD8+ T cells from PBMCs. This chain's CDR3 is CASSTQPGLASYEQYF. CDR3 coding DNA: TGTGCCAGCAGCACCCAGCCGGGACTAGCGAGCTACGAGCAGTACTTC.